The TCR beta chain under discussion was sequenced for a study of CD8+ T cells in alopecia areata. Study context: A regimen of oral tofacitinib, 5 to 10 mg twice daily, was given to treated patients. It was 6 to 18 months of tofacitinib, and then there were 6 months off drug. General study points: Normal skin's resident alphabeta T cells are also sequenced in scalp samples.

The sample holds a few counts of this clone. The antigen is undetermined. Treatment defined: oral pan-JAK inhibitor, 5-10 mg twice daily. Starting from PBMCs, sorting isolated CD4+ and CD8+ T cells. V shed 7 bases and J shed 0 bases, with 9 bases lying between them. CDR3 length: 13 amino acids. CDR1 is SQVTM, CDR2 ANQGSEA, per germline. RNA was isolated and reverse transcribed to cDNA, the sequencing template. Only in-frame clones appear in the TCRdb table, and some are missing; sequencing was by immunoSEQ multiplex PCR. The table includes about 74,000 clones, around 30% detected once. This TCR came from a human donor with alopecia areata. The chain employs TRBV29-1 and TRBJ2-2; D possibly corresponds to TRBD2 (6 bases). The input for sequencing was CD8+ T cells sorted from blood, taken at week 4, from a patient treated with tofacitinib. CDR3 nucleotides: TGCAGCGGGGCGGGATCGAACACCGGGGAGCTGTTTTTT. This gives the protein CSGAGSNTGELFF.